The 25 T cell receptor beta chains presented below share a single source sample, sequenced in a study of CD8+ T cells in alopecia areata. As to treatment: oral pan-JAK inhibitor, 5-10 mg twice daily. TCR sequencing used cDNA made by reverse transcription of extracted RNA. TCRdb's table, derived via immunoSEQ multiplex PCR, lists solely in-frame clones and lacks some. The sample lists 110,000 or so clones, around three fifths seen once, with 3% to 4% in the top ten. This material consisted of CD4+ T cells sorted from blood, taken at week 24, from a patient treated with tofacitinib. Receptors were obtained from a human donor with alopecia areata.

The chain uses TRBV27 and TRBJ2-3; D call uncertain. The V and J ends lost 0 bases and 6 bases respectively, with 10 bases between them. The germline gives CDR1 MNHEY, CDR2 SMNVEV (reference sequence). CDR3 length: 14 residues. CDR3 DNA: TGTGCCAGCAGTTTATCGAAGGGTCGGGATACGCAGTATTTT. This translates into CASSLSKGRDTQYF.

The CDR3 region is CSVEDWRTGVEQYF. The CDR3 nucleotides read TGCAGCGTTGAAGATTGGAGGACAGGGGTGGAGCAGTACTTC. J is TRBJ2-7 and V is TRBV29-1, with TRBD1 identical over 9 bases. The CDR3 totals 14 residues. Germline CDR1 reads SQVTM; CDR2 reads ANQGSEA. Germline trimming cut 0 bases from V and 7 bases from J; bases unmatched to any gene: 7.

J is TRBJ2-7 and V is TRBV30; D gene unclear. V lost 2 bases and J lost 9, with 11 bases in between. The CDR3 totals 11 residues. Germline V gene data show CDR1 as GTSNPN and CDR2 as SVGIG (reference sequence). DNA of the CDR3: TGTGCCTGGAGTTCGGCGGCGGTGCAGTACTTC. Its translation: CAWSSAAVQYF.

This clone was seen a few times. The chain couples TRBV14 to TRBJ2-2, with 8 bases lining up with TRBD2. V was clipped by 1 base and J by 3 bases; unmatched bases: 1. From germline, CDR1 is SGHDN and CDR2 FVKESK. The CDR3 consists of 15 residues. CDR3 amino acids: CASSQALADTGELFF. Written as DNA, the CDR3 is TGTGCCAGCAGCCAAGCACTAGCGGACACCGGGGAGCTGTTTTTT.

This chain uses TRBV7-2 with TRBJ2-5; tentatively, D is TRBD2 (6 bases). The CDR3 has 13 residues. V dropped 1 base and J dropped 9 bases, with 12 bases sitting between them. Germline values: CDR1 SGHTA, CDR2 FQGNSA. CDR3 DNA: TGTGCCAGCAGCTTAGAACATACGGGGGCCCAGTACTTC. Its translation is CASSLEHTGAQYF.

The V and J genes are TRBV2 and TRBJ2-5; D is perhaps TRBD1 (5 bases). Trimming stripped 4 bases from V and 5 bases from J, with 14 bases between. The germline V gene has CDR1 SNHLY and CDR2 FYNNEI. The CDR3 length is 14 residues. The CDR3 spells CASSVSGARETQYF. In DNA, the CDR3 is TGTGCCAGCAGTGTTAGTGGGGCGCGGGAGACCCAGTACTTC.

The rearrangement joins TRBV30 to TRBJ1-5; possible D gene TRBD1, 6 bases. CDR1 and CDR2 (germline): GTSNPN, SVGIG (reference sequence). CDR3 size: 14 residues. Trimming removed 0 bases from V and 5 bases from J, with 11 bases in between. The CDR3 bases are TGTGCCTGGAGTGTACAGGGTAAAGATCAGCCCCAGCATTTT. Encoded protein: CAWSVQGKDQPQHF. Looking up the rest from reference TRBV30 and TRBJ1-5 gives the full variable domain: SQTIHQWPATLVQPVGSPLSLECTVEGTSNPNLYWYRQAAGRGLQLLFYSVGIGQISSEVPQNLSASRPQDRQFILSSKKLLLSDSGFYLCAWSVQGKDQPQHFGDGTRLSIL.

This clone was counted only a few times. This chain links TRBV11-2 with TRBJ1-2; unclear D gene. The CDR3 loop spans 13 amino acids. V was shortened by 5 bases and J by 7 bases, with 14 bases between the two germline ends. Germline V lookup: CDR1 SGHAT, CDR2 FQNNGV. In nucleotides, the CDR3 is TGTGCCAGCAGCGCGGGCAGGTGGAGTGGCTACACCTTC. It translates to CASSAGRWSGYTF.

The rearrangement joins TRBV25-1 to TRBJ2-5, with D perhaps TRBD1 or TRBD2 (5 bases each). V dropped 3 bases and J dropped 5 bases, with 7 bases sitting between them. The CDR3 sequence is 12 residues long. Germline V lookup: CDR1 MGHDK, CDR2 SYGVNS. The CDR3 loop reads CASSEGVETQYF. The CDR3 coding sequence is TGTGCCAGCAGTGAGGGGGTTGAGACCCAGTACTTC.

The J gene is TRBJ2-3, the V gene TRBV5-1; 9 bases agree with TRBD2. Germline values: CDR1 SGHRS, CDR2 YFSETQ. This CDR3 is built from 16 residues. The junction had 4 bases not matched to a gene; V was cut back by 0 bases and J by 2 bases. The CDR3 nucleotides read TGCGCCAGCAGCTTGGAAGCGGGGGGCGTCACAGATACGCAGTATTTT. It is translated as CASSLEAGGVTDTQYF.

This sequence joins TRBV27 and TRBJ1-1, with D perhaps matching TRBD1 (6 bases). The length of the CDR3 is 14 residues. V was cut by 5 bases and J by 3 bases, with 13 bases left in between. Germline assignment: CDR1 MNHEY and CDR2 SMNVEV (reference sequence). DNA for the CDR3: TGTGCCAGCAGTCAAACGACAGGACACACTGAAGCTTTCTTT. It codes for CASSQTTGHTEAFF.

The chain joins TRBV7-8 to TRBJ1-6; 7 nucleotides align to TRBD1. Germline CDR1 is SGHVS and CDR2 is FQNEAQ. J gave up 7 bases and V 8 bases, and 5 bases lay outside the gene matches. This CDR3 region has 13 residues. This CDR3 reads CASGGQSNSPLHF. Written as DNA, the CDR3 is TGTGCCAGCGGGGGACAGTCAAATTCACCCCTCCACTTT.

CDR3 sequence: CASSQEVGEQFF. Here the CDR3 DNA reads TGTGCCAGCTCGCAGGAAGTGGGTGAGCAGTTCTTC. The chain combines TRBV18 with TRBJ2-1; D gene uncertain. Looked up from germline, CDR1 is KGHSH and CDR2 is LQKENI. V was cut by 6 bases and J by 9 bases, with 12 bases left in between. CDR3 length equals 12 residues.

The sample holds a few counts of this clone. V gene TRBV18 combines with J gene TRBJ1-5; D unresolved. CDR1 is KGHSH, CDR2 LQKENI, per germline. CDR3 length: 13 amino acids. The V and J ends lost 4 bases and 5 bases respectively, with 9 bases between them. The DNA of the CDR3 is TGTGCCAGCTCACAGGGTAGGGATCAGCCCCAGCATTTT. Its protein is CASSQGRDQPQHF.

This rearrangement joins TRBV7-3 to TRBJ2-3; possibly TRBD1 for D (6 bases). The CDR3 consists of 14 residues. The ends were cut back, 3 bases at V and 9 bases at J, with 16 bases in the middle. Germline V CDR1 and CDR2: SGHTA, FQGTGA. This CDR3 reads CASSLFGGRETQYF. CDR3 nucleotides: TGTGCCAGCAGCTTGTTTGGGGGCCGAGAAACGCAGTATTTT.

The V gene is TRBV18, the J gene TRBJ1-1; weak D call: TRBD1 (5 bases). V dropped 6 bases and J dropped 4 bases, with 9 bases sitting between them. Per the germline V gene, CDR1 is KGHSH and CDR2 is LQKENI. The length of the CDR3 is 12 residues. The CDR3 nucleotides are TGTGCCAGCTCGGCAGGGTTCACTGAAGCTTTCTTT. It codes for CASSAGFTEAFF.

The V and J genes are TRBV5-1 and TRBJ1-4; weak D call: TRBD1 (6 bases). This CDR3 contains 12 residues. With 1 base removed from V and 8 bases from J, the gap between germline ends came to 6 bases. Germline-derived CDR1 and CDR2 are SGHRS and YFSETQ. The CDR3 reads CASSLRGEKLFF. The DNA for the CDR3 is TGCGCCAGCAGCTTGAGGGGGGAAAAACTGTTTTTT.

The chain is built from TRBV29-1 and TRBJ1-2, with D uncertain. CDR1 SQVTM and CDR2 ANQGSEA come from the germline V gene. Deletions cut 3 bases from V and 1 base from J, with 12 bases between. The CDR3 covers 14 residues. CDR3 bases: TGCAGCGTTGAGTCGGCAGATATTAACTATGGCTACACCTTC. This encodes CSVESADINYGYTF.

The V gene is TRBV9, the J gene TRBJ2-5; 10 bases fit TRBD2. Looked up from germline, CDR1 is SGDLS and CDR2 is YYNGEE. V lost 1 base, J lost 0 bases, and 6 bases stayed unmatched. The CDR3 runs to 17 residues. Written as DNA, the CDR3 is TGTGCCAGCAGCGTAAGCGGGGGGGCCAGAAACCAAGAGACCCAGTACTTC. Amino acids: CASSVSGGARNQETQYF.

This clone was picked up a small number of times. This chain joins TRBV25-1 and TRBJ2-2, with a weak D call TRBD2 (5 bases). Germline-derived CDR1 and CDR2 are MGHDK and SYGVNS. V dropped 1 base and J dropped 6 bases, with 12 bases sitting between them. The CDR3 is 15 residues long. The CDR3 loop is CASSESGVLAGELFF. DNA for the CDR3: TGTGCCAGCAGTGAATCCGGGGTACTGGCCGGGGAGCTGTTTTTT. Full variable domain (outside the CDR3, taken from reference TRBV25-1 and TRBJ2-2): EADIYQTPRYLVIGTGKKITLECSQTMGHDKMYWYQQDPGMELHLIHYSYGVNSTEKGDLSSESTVSRIRTEHFPLTLESARPSHTSQYLCASSESGVLAGELFFGEGSRLTVL.

A remark on this clone: The same CDR3 also results from other DNA sequences found in this sample. The gene calls are TRBV5-1 and TRBJ2-5, with a possible D match to TRBD1 (5 bases). V dropped 0 bases and J dropped 5 bases, with 8 bases sitting between them. CDR3 length: 13 residues. CDR1 is SGHRS and CDR2 is YFSETQ in the germline V gene. The CDR3 here is CASSLEGVETQYF. The DNA of the CDR3 is TGCGCCAGCAGCTTGGAAGGGGTTGAGACCCAGTACTTC.

The V gene is TRBV5-1, the J gene TRBJ2-5; a weak D match, TRBD2 (6 bases). Trimming left V 4 bases short and J 2 bases short, with 12 bases between. Germline V gives CDR1 SGHRS, CDR2 YFSETQ. The CDR3 length is 14 residues. Here the CDR3 DNA reads TGCGCCAGCAGCGAGGCCGGGGGACAAGAGACCCAGTACTTC. This translates into CASSEAGGQETQYF. The full variable domain, rest sourced from reference TRBV5-1 and TRBJ2-5, is KAGVTQTPRYLIKTRGQQVTLSCSPISGHRSVSWYQQTPGQGLQFLFEYFSETQRNKGNFPGRFSGRQFSNSRSEMNVSTLELGDSALYLCASSEAGGQETQYFGPGTRLLVL.

The V call is TRBV7-9, the J call TRBJ2-3, with 11 bases identical to TRBD2. Trimming cost V 2 bases and J 6 bases; bases outside gene matches: 4. CDR1 SEHNR and CDR2 FQNEAQ come from the germline V gene (reference sequence). This CDR3 contains 15 residues. In nucleotides, the CDR3 is TGTGCCAGCAGCTTACTAGCGGGGGGCCTGGATACGCAGTATTTT. It specifies CASSLLAGGLDTQYF.

The chain links TRBV4-3 to TRBJ2-4; no clear D. There are 15 residues in the CDR3. Germline V gene sequence: CDR1 LGHNA, CDR2 YSLEER. The V gene lost 3 bases and the J gene lost 1 base, with 10 bases spanning the gap. CDR3 nucleotides: TGCGCCAGCAGCCACAATCCGGCGGCCAAAAACATTCAGTACTTC. This translates into CASSHNPAAKNIQYF.

The chain is built from TRBV27 and TRBJ2-7; 7 bases line up with TRBD1. The CDR3 is made up of 15 amino acids. Germline CDR1 reads MNHEY; CDR2 reads SMNVEV (reference sequence). The V and J ends lost 2 bases and 1 base, in that order; junction bases with no gene match: 5. CDR3 residues: CASSLASTGSYEQYF. As DNA, the CDR3 is TGTGCCAGCAGTTTAGCATCGACAGGGTCCTACGAGCAGTACTTC.